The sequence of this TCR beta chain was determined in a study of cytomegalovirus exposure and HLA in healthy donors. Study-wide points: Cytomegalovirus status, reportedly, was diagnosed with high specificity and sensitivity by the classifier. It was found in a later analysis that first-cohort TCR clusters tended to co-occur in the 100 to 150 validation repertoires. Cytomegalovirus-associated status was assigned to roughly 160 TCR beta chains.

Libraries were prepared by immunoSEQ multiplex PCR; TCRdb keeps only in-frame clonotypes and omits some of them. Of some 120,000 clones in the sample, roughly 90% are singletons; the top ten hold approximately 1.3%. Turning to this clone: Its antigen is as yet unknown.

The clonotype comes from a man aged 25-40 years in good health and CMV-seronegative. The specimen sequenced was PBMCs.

The DNA for the CDR3 is TGTGCCAGCTCTCAGGCGGCGGGGGACGAGCAGTACTTC. Its protein product is CASSQAAGDEQYF. This sequence joins TRBV18 and TRBJ2-7; 7 nucleotides line up with TRBD2. Germline-derived CDR1 and CDR2 are KGHSH and LQKENI. The CDR3 length is 13 residues. Losses at the gene ends were 6 bases for V and 5 bases for J; bases not matched to a gene: 7.